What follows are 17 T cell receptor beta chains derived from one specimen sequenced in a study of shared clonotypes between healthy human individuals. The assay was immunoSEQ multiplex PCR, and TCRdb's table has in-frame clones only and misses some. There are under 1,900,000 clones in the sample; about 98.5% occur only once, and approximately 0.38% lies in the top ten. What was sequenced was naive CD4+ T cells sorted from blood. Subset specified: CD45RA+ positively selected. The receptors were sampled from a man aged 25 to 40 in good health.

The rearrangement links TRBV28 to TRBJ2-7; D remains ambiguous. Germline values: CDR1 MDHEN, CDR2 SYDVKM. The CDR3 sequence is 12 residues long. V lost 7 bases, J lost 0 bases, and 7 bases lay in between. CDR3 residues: CASTGYSYEQYF. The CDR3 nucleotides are TGTGCCAGCACCGGCTACTCCTACGAGCAGTACTTC.

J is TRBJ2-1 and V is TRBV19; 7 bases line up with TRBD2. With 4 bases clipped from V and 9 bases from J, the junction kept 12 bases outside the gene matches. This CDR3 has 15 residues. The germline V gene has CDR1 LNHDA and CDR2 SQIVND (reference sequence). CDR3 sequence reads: CASSKAGRGGSEQFF. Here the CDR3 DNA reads TGTGCCAGTAGTAAAGCGGGACGTGGAGGGAGTGAGCAGTTCTTC.

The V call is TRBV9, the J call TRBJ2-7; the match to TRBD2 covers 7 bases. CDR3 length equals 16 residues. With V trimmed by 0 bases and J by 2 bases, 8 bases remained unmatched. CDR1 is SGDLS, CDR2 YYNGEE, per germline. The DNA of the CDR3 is TGTGCCAGCAGCGTAGCCGCGGGAGCTCGCCCCTACGAGCAGTACTTC. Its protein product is CASSVAAGARPYEQYF.

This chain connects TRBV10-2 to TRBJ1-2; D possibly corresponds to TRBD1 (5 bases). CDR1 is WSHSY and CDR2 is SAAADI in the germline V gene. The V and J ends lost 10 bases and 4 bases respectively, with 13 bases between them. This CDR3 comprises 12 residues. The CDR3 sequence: CAIRDPPYGYTF. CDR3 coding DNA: TGCGCCATCAGGGATCCACCCTATGGCTACACCTTC.

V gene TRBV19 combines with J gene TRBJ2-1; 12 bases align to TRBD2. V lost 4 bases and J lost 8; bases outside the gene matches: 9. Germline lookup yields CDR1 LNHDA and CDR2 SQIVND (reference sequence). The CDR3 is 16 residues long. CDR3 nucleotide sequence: TGTGCCAGTAGTACTCATCCGACTAGCGGGAGATATGAGCAGTTCTTC. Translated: CASSTHPTSGRYEQFF.

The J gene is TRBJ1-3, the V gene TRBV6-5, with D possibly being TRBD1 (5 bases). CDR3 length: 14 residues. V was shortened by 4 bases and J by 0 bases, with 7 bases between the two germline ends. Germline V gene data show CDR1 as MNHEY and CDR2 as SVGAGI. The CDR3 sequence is CASSFRDSGNTIYF. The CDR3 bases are TGTGCCAGCAGTTTCAGGGACTCTGGAAACACCATATATTTT.

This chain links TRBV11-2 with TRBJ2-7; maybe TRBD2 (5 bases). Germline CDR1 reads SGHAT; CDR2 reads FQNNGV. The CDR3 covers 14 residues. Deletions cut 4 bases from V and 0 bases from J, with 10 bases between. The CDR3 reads CASSSGLNSYEQYF. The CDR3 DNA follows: TGTGCCAGCAGCTCTGGACTCAACTCCTACGAGCAGTACTTC.

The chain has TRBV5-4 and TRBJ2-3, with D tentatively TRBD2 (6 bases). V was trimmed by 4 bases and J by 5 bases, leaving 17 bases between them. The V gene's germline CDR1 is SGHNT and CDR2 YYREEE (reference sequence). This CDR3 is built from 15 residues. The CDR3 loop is CASSAAGPPLDTQYF. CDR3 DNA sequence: TGTGCCAGCAGCGCAGCGGGCCCGCCTTTAGATACGCAGTATTTT.

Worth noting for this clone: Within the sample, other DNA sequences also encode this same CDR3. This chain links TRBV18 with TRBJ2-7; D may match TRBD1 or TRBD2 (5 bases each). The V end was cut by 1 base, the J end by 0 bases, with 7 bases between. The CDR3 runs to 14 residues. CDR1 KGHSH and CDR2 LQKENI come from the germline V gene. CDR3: CASSPRGSSYEQYF. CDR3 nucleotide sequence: TGTGCCAGCTCACCACGGGGGTCCTCCTACGAGCAGTACTTC.

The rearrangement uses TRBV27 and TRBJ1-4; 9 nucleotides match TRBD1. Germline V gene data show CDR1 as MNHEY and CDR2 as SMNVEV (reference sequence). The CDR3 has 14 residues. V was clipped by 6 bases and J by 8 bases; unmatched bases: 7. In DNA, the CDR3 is TGTGCCAGCAGACTACAGGGGGCAGGCGAAAAACTGTTTTTT. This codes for CASRLQGAGEKLFF.

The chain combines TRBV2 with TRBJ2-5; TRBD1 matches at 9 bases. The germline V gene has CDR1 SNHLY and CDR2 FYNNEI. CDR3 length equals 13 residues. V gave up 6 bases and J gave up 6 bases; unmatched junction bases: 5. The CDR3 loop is CASSAGTGKTQYF. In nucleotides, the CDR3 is TGTGCCAGCAGCGCCGGGACAGGGAAGACCCAGTACTTC.

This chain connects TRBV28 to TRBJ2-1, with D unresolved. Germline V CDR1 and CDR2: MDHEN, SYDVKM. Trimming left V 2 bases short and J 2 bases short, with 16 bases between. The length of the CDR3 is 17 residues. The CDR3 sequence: CASSLRGRTLTYNEQFF. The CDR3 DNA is TGTGCCAGCAGTTTAAGAGGCCGCACTCTTACCTACAATGAGCAGTTCTTC.

The CDR3 sequence is CTSSQGRDLSVYEQYF. The CDR3 nucleotides read TGCACCAGCAGCCAAGGGCGGGACCTTTCGGTCTACGAGCAGTACTTC. The chain recombines TRBV1 with TRBJ2-7; the D call TRBD2 from the table was never checked on the DNA. TRBV1 corresponds to a pseudogene. The CDR3 consists of 16 residues.

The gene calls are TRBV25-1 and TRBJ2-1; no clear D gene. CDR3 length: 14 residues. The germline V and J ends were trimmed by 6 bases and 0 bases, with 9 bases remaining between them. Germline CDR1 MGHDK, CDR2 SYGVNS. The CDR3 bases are TGTGCCAGCAGGGGCCTGGGCTCCTACAATGAGCAGTTCTTC. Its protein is CASRGLGSYNEQFF.

The CDR3 here is CASSPDGQGRDYGYTF. The DNA for the CDR3 is TGCGCCAGCAGCCCGGACGGACAGGGGAGGGACTATGGCTACACCTTC. The chain recombines TRBV5-1 with TRBJ1-2; 9 bases align to TRBD1. The trim removed 4 bases at V and 3 bases at J, leaving 10 bases unmatched. In germline, CDR1 is SGHRS, CDR2 YFSETQ. The CDR3 consists of 16 residues.

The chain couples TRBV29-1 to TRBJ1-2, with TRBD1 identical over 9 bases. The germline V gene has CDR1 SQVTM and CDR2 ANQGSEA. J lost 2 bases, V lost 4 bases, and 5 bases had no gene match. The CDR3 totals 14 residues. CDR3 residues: CSVGGQGPNYGYTF. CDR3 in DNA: TGCAGCGTTGGGGGACAGGGCCCAAACTATGGCTACACCTTC.

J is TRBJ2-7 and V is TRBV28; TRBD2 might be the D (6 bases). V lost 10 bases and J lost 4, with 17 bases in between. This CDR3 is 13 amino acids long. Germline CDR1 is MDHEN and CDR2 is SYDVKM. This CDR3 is CAKGLAEKYEQYF. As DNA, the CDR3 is TGTGCCAAGGGACTTGCGGAAAAATACGAGCAGTACTTC.